Shown below are 31 T cell receptor beta chains from a single sample sequenced in a study of spatial heterogeneity in lung cancer. Specified time point: sample taken at primary tumor resection. Antigens for these TCRs are unknown. Broader study findings: Mutation counts in tumors were tracked by counts of expanded intratumoral alpha and beta TCRs.

TCRdb fed the 5' RACE reads into MiXCR, producing one record per CDR3 protein. The sample holds more than 15,000 distinct CDR3 sequences, around 6.5% seen once. The specimen comprised lung tumor tissue, sampled at surgery. The source is a female donor with early-stage non-small cell lung cancer.

This clonotype has at least ten counts. The gene calls are TRBV30 and TRBJ2-7; weak D call: TRBD1 (5 bases). The germline V and J ends were trimmed by 3 bases and 2 bases, with 11 bases remaining between them. The CDR3 is 13 amino acids. From germline, CDR1 is GTSNPN and CDR2 SVGIG (reference sequence). The CDR3 is CAWRMTATYEQYF. In DNA form, the CDR3 reads TGTGCCTGGAGGATGACAGCGACCTACGAGCAGTACTTC.

This clonotype was seen repeatedly, ten times or more. The J gene is TRBJ2-2, the V gene TRBV12-3 or TRBV12-4; possibly TRBD1 for D (6 bases). The V end was cut by 5 bases, the J end by 7 bases, with 17 bases between. The CDR3 totals 15 residues. The CDR3 DNA reads TGTGCCAGCAGTGGGCAGGGGTCAGTCTACGGGGAGCTGTTTTTT. This translates into CASSGQGSVYGELFF.

This clonotype is labeled as medium-sized. This chain joins TRBV7-3 and TRBJ2-3, with 7 bases aligning to TRBD1. CDR1 is SGHTA, CDR2 FQGTGA, per germline. This CDR3 region has 15 residues. V was pared by 2 bases and J by 0 bases, with 2 bases of the junction left unmatched. The CDR3 DNA reads as TGTGCCAGCAGCTTAGCGACAGGGAGCACAGATACGCAGTATTTT. It specifies CASSLATGSTDTQYF.

At least ten counts were recorded for this clonotype. The J gene is TRBJ1-1, the V gene TRBV19; D is possibly TRBD1 (5 bases). V was pared by 4 bases and J by 0 bases, with 9 bases between. CDR3 length: 14 amino acids. The V gene's germline CDR1 is LNHDA and CDR2 SQIVND (reference sequence). The CDR3 sequence is CASSRGQLNTEAFF. CDR3 in DNA: TGTGCCAGTAGTAGAGGACAATTGAACACTGAAGCTTTCTTT.

V gene TRBV7-4 combines with J gene TRBJ2-6; D ambiguous. Trimming took 6 bases from V and 0 from J, leaving 12 bases between them. This CDR3 region has 16 residues. CDR1 and CDR2 (germline): SGHVT, SQSDAQ. In DNA, the CDR3 is TGTGCCAGCAGTTTTTCTCCGGGCTCTGGGGCCAACGTCCTGACTTTC. Translated: CASSFSPGSGANVLTF. Combining the CDR3 with reference TRBV7-4 and TRBJ2-6 gives the whole variable domain GAGVSQSPRYKVAKRGRDVALRCDSISGHVTLYWYRQTLGQGSEVLTYSQSDAQRDKSGRPSGRFSAERPERSVSTLKIQRTEQGDSAVYLCASSFSPGSGANVLTFGAGSRLTVL.

The sample holds a few counts of this clonotype. The gene calls are TRBV19 and TRBJ2-2; TRBD1 aligns across 7 bases. Germline V gives CDR1 LNHDA, CDR2 SQIVND (reference sequence). This CDR3 is built from 14 residues. The ends lost 10 bases at V and 0 bases at J; junction bases unmatched: 5. CDR3 residues: CATSTGANTGELFF. CDR3 DNA: TGTGCCACCTCAACAGGGGCGAACACCGGGGAGCTGTTTTTT.

This clonotype came up a few times. This chain connects TRBV29-1 to TRBJ2-5; 8 bases map to TRBD1. V was pared by 7 bases and J by 2 bases, with 6 bases of the junction left unmatched. The germline CDR1 and CDR2 sequences are SQVTM and ANQGSEA. The CDR3 is made up of 13 amino acids. The CDR3 sequence: CSAYRQGQETQYF. In nucleotides, the CDR3 is TGCAGCGCTTACCGACAGGGGCAAGAGACCCAGTACTTC.

This chain links TRBV9 with TRBJ1-2, with TRBD1 as a possible D gene (5 bases). Germline CDR1 reads SGDLS; CDR2 reads YYNGEE. The CDR3 consists of 14 residues. Trimming left V 6 bases short and J 5 bases short, with 17 bases between. The CDR3 here is CASNQGQGRYGYTF. CDR3 sequence (DNA): TGTGCCAGCAATCAAGGGCAGGGTCGGTATGGCTACACCTTC. Looking up the rest from reference TRBV9 and TRBJ1-2 gives the full variable domain: DSGVTQTPKHLITATGQRVTLRCSPRSGDLSVYWYQQSLDQGLQFLIQYYNGEERAKGNILERFSAQQFPDLHSELNLSSLELGDSALYFCASNQGQGRYGYTFGSGTRLTVV.

This clonotype is medium-sized within its sample. The V and J genes are TRBV12-3 or TRBV12-4 and TRBJ2-5; D gene unclear. There are 16 residues in the CDR3. Trimming took 6 bases from V and 2 from J, leaving 19 bases between them. For the CDR3, the DNA is TGTGCCAGCAGAATTGGTCGGCGCTCCCCTCAAGAGACCCAGTACTTC. It encodes CASRIGRRSPQETQYF.

At least ten counts were recorded for this clonotype. This sequence joins TRBV3-2 and TRBJ2-4; the table's D call of TRBD1 was not tested on the DNA. TRBV3-2 corresponds to a pseudogene. The CDR3 length is 19 residues. CDR3 nucleotides: TGTGCCAGCAGCCAAGATAGGGACACACGTCCAATAGCCAAAAACATTCAGTACTTC. Translation: CASSQDRDTRPIAKNIQYF.

This clonotype came up many times. The DNA of the CDR3 is TGTGCCAGCAGTTTATTGGCGGGAGCCCCAGATACGCAGTATTTT. Translation gives CASSLLAGAPDTQYF. J is TRBJ2-3 and V is TRBV12-3 or TRBV12-4; 7 bases match TRBD2. The CDR3 runs to 15 residues. Trimming removed 2 bases from V and 4 bases from J; junction bases left unmatched: 6.

The sample holds many counts of this clonotype. V is TRBV4-3 and J is TRBJ2-7; a weak D match, TRBD2 (5 bases). V gave up 0 bases and J gave up 6 bases, with 15 bases separating them. Germline V gene data show CDR1 as LGHNA and CDR2 as YSLEER. The CDR3 spans 15 residues. This chain's CDR3 is CASSQEFGLATEQYF. In DNA, the CDR3 is TGCGCCAGCAGCCAAGAGTTTGGGTTAGCGACCGAGCAGTACTTC.

Relative to its sample, this clonotype is medium-sized. The chain combines TRBV7-7 with TRBJ1-1, with 7 bases that match TRBD1. Germline assignment: CDR1 SSHAT and CDR2 FNYEAQ (reference sequence). This CDR3 contains 13 residues. The V segment lost 2 bases and the J segment 3 bases; nucleotides outside the gene matches: 0. CDR3 coding DNA: TGTGCCAGCAGCTTAACAGGGGACACTGAAGCTTTCTTT. Its translation: CASSLTGDTEAFF.

This clonotype came up many times. CDR3: CSARLGTEETQYF. CDR3 nucleotides: TGCAGTGCTAGACTTGGGACAGAAGAGACCCAGTACTTC. The chain uses TRBV20-1 and TRBJ2-5, with TRBD1 identical over 7 bases. Germline CDR1 DFQATT, CDR2 SNEGSKA (reference sequence). V dropped 2 bases and J dropped 3; count of bases not matched to a gene: 3. The length of the CDR3 is 13 residues.

This clonotype was detected ten times or more. The chain has TRBV5-1 and TRBJ1-6; D might be TRBD1 (5 bases). Germline V gene data show CDR1 as SGHRS and CDR2 as YFSETQ. The CDR3 consists of 15 residues. Trimming removed 4 bases from V and 11 bases from J, with 19 bases in between. For the CDR3, the DNA is TGCGCCAGCAGCCCTGACCCAGGGCTCGTGGCACCCCTCCACTTT. Protein sequence: CASSPDPGLVAPLHF.

This clonotype was found many times. The chain carries TRBV5-1 and TRBJ2-3; tentatively, D is TRBD1 (6 bases). Per germline, CDR1 SGHRS and CDR2 YFSETQ. V lost 0 bases to trimming and J lost 1 base, with 9 bases between them. The CDR3 covers 15 residues. The CDR3 DNA reads as TGCGCCAGCAGCTTGGGGACAGTCGGCACAGATACGCAGTATTTT. Encoded protein: CASSLGTVGTDTQYF.

By proportion, this clonotype is medium-sized. The V call is TRBV12-3 or TRBV12-4, the J call TRBJ2-5; D remains unclear. V lost 3 bases and J lost 9, with 8 bases in between. The CDR3 is made up of 11 amino acids. The DNA for the CDR3 is TGTGCCAGCAGTTTCTCGGCGGCCCAGTACTTC. Translation gives CASSFSAAQYF.

This clonotype occurred many times. The chain is built from TRBV7-2 and TRBJ2-3, with 9 bases identical to TRBD2. Trimming took 3 bases from V and 3 from J; bases not matched to a gene: 7. The CDR3 covers 16 residues. Germline V gives CDR1 SGHTA, CDR2 FQGNSA. The CDR3 here is CASSFGSSGGTDTQYF. The CDR3 DNA reads TGTGCCAGCAGCTTCGGGTCAAGCGGGGGGACAGATACGCAGTATTTT.

The table lists this clonotype with a few counts. The chain recombines TRBV7-2 with TRBJ1-5; 7 nucleotides align to TRBD1. V trimming: 6 bases; J trimming: 6 bases; junction bases outside the gene matches: 2. CDR3 length equals 12 residues. Germline CDR1 SGHTA, CDR2 FQGNSA. The CDR3 loop reads CASRSGGQPQHF. The CDR3 DNA is TGTGCCAGCAGGTCAGGGGGTCAGCCCCAGCATTTT.

This clonotype appeared a few times. The chain combines TRBV7-8 with TRBJ2-2; 7 positions agree with TRBD1. The V gene end was trimmed by 5 bases and the J gene end by 4 bases; junction bases not matched to a gene: 10. Germline V gene sequence: CDR1 SGHVS, CDR2 FQNEAQ. The CDR3 covers 16 residues. The CDR3 DNA reads as TGTGCCAGCAGCCCAGGGTTACAGGGGAGCACCGGGGAGCTGTTTTTT. This sequence encodes CASSPGLQGSTGELFF.

The V gene is TRBV29-1, the J gene TRBJ2-6; D not certain. The germline gives CDR1 SQVTM, CDR2 ANQGSEA. This CDR3 contains 16 residues. The V and J ends lost 6 bases and 0 bases respectively, with 15 bases between them. CDR3 sequence: CSVPFGRASGANVLTF. CDR3 nucleotides: TGCAGCGTCCCGTTTGGAAGGGCCTCTGGGGCCAACGTCCTGACTTTC.

This clonotype was counted many times. The V gene is TRBV5-1, the J gene TRBJ2-3; 10 bases map to TRBD2. The ends lost 5 bases at V and 0 bases at J; junction bases unmatched: 3. The germline V gene encodes CDR1 SGHRS and CDR2 YFSETQ. This CDR3 contains 15 residues. The CDR3 reads CASSTSGASTDTQYF. CDR3 coding DNA: TGCGCCAGCAGTACTAGCGGGGCTAGCACAGATACGCAGTATTTT.

By its share, this clonotype is medium-sized. The chain recombines TRBV7-9 with TRBJ1-5; no definite D call. The CDR3 runs 15 residues. The germline V gene has CDR1 SEHNR and CDR2 FQNEAQ (reference sequence). The V end lost 5 bases, the J end lost 2 bases, and 13 bases lay between the germline ends. In DNA, the CDR3 is TGTGCCAGCAGCCTCACGGCCGCAGGCAATCAGCCCCAGCATTTT. This codes for CASSLTAAGNQPQHF.

The chain links TRBV11-2 to TRBJ2-3, with 7 bases that match TRBD2. Germline trimming cut 5 bases from V and 0 bases from J; bases unmatched to any gene: 8. Germline assignment: CDR1 SGHAT and CDR2 FQNNGV. The CDR3 extends over 16 amino acids. This CDR3 is CASSTPREVSTDTQYF. The CDR3 nucleotides read TGTGCCAGCAGCACCCCACGGGAGGTCAGCACAGATACGCAGTATTTT.

The chain carries TRBV30 and TRBJ2-2, with D maybe TRBD2 (5 bases). V was pared by 4 bases and J by 0 bases, with 18 bases between. The CDR3 consists of 17 residues. Germline loops: CDR1 GTSNPN, CDR2 SVGIG (reference sequence). The CDR3 DNA is TGTGCCTGGAACCTCAGGCGGGCCCTAGCGAACACCGGGGAGCTGTTTTTT. Translation: CAWNLRRALANTGELFF.

This clonotype was observed at least ten times. The chain uses TRBV5-4 and TRBJ1-2, with 9 nucleotides matching TRBD1. V shed 4 bases, J shed 4 bases, and the junction held 5 bases outside the gene matches. The CDR3 is 14 amino acids. Germline values: CDR1 SGHNT, CDR2 YYREEE (reference sequence). The CDR3 region has the DNA TGTGCCAGCAGCCCGACAGGGGGGTTCTATGGCTACACCTTC. This sequence encodes CASSPTGGFYGYTF.

This clonotype appeared many times. The rearrangement joins TRBV18 to TRBJ2-7, with D possibly TRBD2 on 5 matching bases. There are 16 residues in the CDR3. The V gene lost 4 bases and the J gene lost 0 bases, with 16 bases spanning the gap. In germline, CDR1 is KGHSH, CDR2 LQKENI. The CDR3 loop reads CASSRGSAGNSYEQYF. The CDR3 DNA sequence: TGTGCCAGCTCACGGGGTTCTGCCGGGAACTCCTACGAGCAGTACTTC. Full variable domain (missing parts from reference TRBV18 and TRBJ2-7): NAGVMQNPRHLVRRRGQEARLRCSPMKGHSHVYWYRQLPEEGLKFMVYLQKENIIDESGMPKERFSAEFPKEGPSILRIQQVVRGDSAAYFCASSRGSAGNSYEQYFGPGTRLTVT.

There are many counts of this clonotype. The rearrangement links TRBV7-2 to TRBJ1-6, with 8 bases identical to TRBD1. J was trimmed by 10 bases and V by 5 bases; bases with no gene match: 7. Germline V lookup: CDR1 SGHTA, CDR2 FQGNSA. CDR3 length: 14 residues. In DNA, the CDR3 is TGTGCCAGCAGCCAACAGGGACAGGTGTCACCCCTCCACTTT. Translation gives CASSQQGQVSPLHF.

This clonotype was recorded many times. The chain links TRBV7-9 to TRBJ2-1; D might be TRBD2 (5 bases). The CDR3 is 16 amino acids. Germline values: CDR1 SEHNR, CDR2 FQNEAQ (reference sequence). Between the trimmed V and J ends, which lost 5 bases and 1 base, there was a span of 15 bases. CDR3 nucleotide sequence: TGTGCCAGCAGCGGGTTTGAGGGCAGATCCTACAATGAGCAGTTCTTC. It encodes CASSGFEGRSYNEQFF.

J is TRBJ2-5 and V is TRBV7-2; D unresolved. V was trimmed by 7 bases and J by 2 bases, leaving 14 bases between them. The CDR3 covers 14 residues. Germline assignment: CDR1 SGHTA and CDR2 FQGNSA. Written as DNA, the CDR3 is TGTGCCAGCACCCCGTTGGTTTTGCAAGAGACCCAGTACTTC. Its protein is CASTPLVLQETQYF.

This clonotype was seen a handful of times. The rearrangement joins TRBV2 to TRBJ1-5; TRBD1 is a possible D gene (6 bases). V lost 7 bases to trimming and J lost 0 bases, with 13 bases between them. Germline V gene sequence: CDR1 SNHLY, CDR2 FYNNEI. The CDR3 consists of 15 residues. The CDR3 is CASKIQGASNQPQHF. In DNA form, the CDR3 reads TGTGCCAGCAAGATACAGGGCGCTAGCAATCAGCCCCAGCATTTT. Full variable domain (missing parts from reference TRBV2 and TRBJ1-5): EPEVTQTPSHQVTQMGQEVILRCVPISNHLYFYWYRQILGQKVEFLVSFYNNEISEKSEIFDDQFSVERPDGSNFTLKIRSTKLEDSAMYFCASKIQGASNQPQHFGDGTRLSIL.